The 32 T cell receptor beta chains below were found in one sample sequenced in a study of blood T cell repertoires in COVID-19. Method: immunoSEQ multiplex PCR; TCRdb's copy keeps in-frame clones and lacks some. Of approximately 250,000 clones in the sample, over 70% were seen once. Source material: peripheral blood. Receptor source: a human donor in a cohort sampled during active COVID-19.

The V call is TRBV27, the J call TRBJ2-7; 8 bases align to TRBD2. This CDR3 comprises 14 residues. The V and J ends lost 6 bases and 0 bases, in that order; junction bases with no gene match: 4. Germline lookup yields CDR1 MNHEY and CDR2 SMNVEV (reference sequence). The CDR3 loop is CASRLAGTSYEQYF. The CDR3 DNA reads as TGTGCCAGCAGGCTAGCGGGTACCTCCTACGAGCAGTACTTC.

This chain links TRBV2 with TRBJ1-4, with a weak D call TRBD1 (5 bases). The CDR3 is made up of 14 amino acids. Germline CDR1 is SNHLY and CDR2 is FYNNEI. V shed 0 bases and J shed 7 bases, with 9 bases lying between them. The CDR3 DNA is TGTGCCAGCAGTGAAGCGCTGGGGGGTGAAAAACTGTTTTTT. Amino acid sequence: CASSEALGGEKLFF.

This CDR3 is CASSPPGGHEQFF. CDR3 nucleotides: TGTGCCAGCAGTCCTCCCGGGGGACATGAGCAGTTCTTC. The chain has TRBV7-6 and TRBJ2-1; the D gene is possibly TRBD2 (6 bases). The CDR3 is 13 residues long. CDR1 and CDR2 from the germline V gene are SGHVS and FNYEAQ. The ends were cut back, 6 bases at V and 8 bases at J, with 14 bases in the middle.

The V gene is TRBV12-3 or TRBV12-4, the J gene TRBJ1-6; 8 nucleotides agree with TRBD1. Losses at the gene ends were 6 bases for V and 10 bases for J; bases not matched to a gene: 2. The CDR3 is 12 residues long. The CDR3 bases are TGTGCCAGCAGGACAGGGGCCTCACCCCTCCACTTT. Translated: CASRTGASPLHF.

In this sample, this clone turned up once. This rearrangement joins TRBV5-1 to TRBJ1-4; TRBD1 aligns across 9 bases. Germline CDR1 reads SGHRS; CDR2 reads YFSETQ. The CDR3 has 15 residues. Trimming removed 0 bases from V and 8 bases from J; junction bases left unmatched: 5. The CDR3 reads CASSLAGQGLEKLFF. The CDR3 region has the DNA TGCGCCAGCAGCTTGGCTGGACAGGGGTTGGAAAAACTGTTTTTT.

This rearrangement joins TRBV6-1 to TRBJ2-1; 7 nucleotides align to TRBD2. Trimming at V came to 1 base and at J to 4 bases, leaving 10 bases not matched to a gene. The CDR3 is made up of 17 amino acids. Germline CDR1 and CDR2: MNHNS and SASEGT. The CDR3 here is CASSEVLRLAAYNEQFF. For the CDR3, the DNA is TGTGCCAGCAGTGAAGTCTTGAGGCTAGCGGCATACAATGAGCAGTTCTTC.

CDR3 sequence reads: CASSKVTRSPLHF. CDR3 bases: TGTGCCAGCAGCAAAGTAACGAGGTCACCCCTCCACTTT. The gene calls are TRBV21-1 and TRBJ1-6. TRBV21-1 is labeled a pseudogene. This CDR3 is built from 13 residues.

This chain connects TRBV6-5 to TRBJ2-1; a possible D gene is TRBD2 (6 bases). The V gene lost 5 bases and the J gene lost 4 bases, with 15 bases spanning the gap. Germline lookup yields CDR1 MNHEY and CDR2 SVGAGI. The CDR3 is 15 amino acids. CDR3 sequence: CASSPTPGVYNEQFF. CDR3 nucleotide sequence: TGTGCCAGCAGTCCCACGCCGGGGGTGTACAATGAGCAGTTCTTC.

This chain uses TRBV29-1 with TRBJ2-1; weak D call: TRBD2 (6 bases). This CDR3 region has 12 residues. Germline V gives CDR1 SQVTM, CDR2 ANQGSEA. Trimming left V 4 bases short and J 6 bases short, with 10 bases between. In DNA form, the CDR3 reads TGCAGCGTTGTCGCGGGGCTCAATGAGCAGTTCTTC. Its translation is CSVVAGLNEQFF.

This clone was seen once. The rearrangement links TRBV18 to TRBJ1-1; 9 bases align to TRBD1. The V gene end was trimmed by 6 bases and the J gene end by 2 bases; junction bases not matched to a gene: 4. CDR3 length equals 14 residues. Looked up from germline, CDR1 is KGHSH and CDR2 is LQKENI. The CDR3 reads CASSQQGANTEAFF. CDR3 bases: TGTGCCAGCTCCCAACAGGGGGCCAACACTGAAGCTTTCTTT.

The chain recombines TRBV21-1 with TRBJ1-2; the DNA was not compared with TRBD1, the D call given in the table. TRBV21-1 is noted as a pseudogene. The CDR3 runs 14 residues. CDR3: CASSDRGRGYGYTF. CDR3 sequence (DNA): TGTGCCAGCAGCGACAGGGGCAGAGGCTATGGCTACACCTTC.

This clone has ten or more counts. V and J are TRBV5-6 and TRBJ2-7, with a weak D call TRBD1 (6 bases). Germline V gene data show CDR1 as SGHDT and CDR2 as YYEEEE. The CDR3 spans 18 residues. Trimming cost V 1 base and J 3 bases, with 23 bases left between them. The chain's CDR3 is CASSLRGRGRARSYEQYF. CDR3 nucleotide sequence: TGTGCCAGCAGCTTGCGTGGCAGGGGCCGAGCGAGGAGCTACGAGCAGTACTTC.

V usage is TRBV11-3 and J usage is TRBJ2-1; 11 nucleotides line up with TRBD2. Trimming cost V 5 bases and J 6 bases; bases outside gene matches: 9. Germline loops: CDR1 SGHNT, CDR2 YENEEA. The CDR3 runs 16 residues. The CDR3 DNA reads TGTGCCAGCAGCGCCGGGACTAGCGGAACCCGCAATGAGCAGTTCTTC. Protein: CASSAGTSGTRNEQFF.

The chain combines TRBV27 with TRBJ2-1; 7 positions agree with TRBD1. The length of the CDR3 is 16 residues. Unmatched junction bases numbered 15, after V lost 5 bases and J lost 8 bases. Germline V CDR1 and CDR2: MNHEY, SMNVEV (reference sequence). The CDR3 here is CASSQILWTGRHEQFF. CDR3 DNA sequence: TGTGCCAGCAGTCAGATACTATGGACAGGTCGGCATGAGCAGTTCTTC.

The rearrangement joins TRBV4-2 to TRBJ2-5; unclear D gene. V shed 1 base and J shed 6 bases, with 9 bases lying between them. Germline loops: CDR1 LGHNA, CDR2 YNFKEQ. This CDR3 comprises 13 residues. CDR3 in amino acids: CASSQGVEQTQYF. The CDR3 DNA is TGTGCCAGCAGCCAAGGTGTGGAGCAGACCCAGTACTTC.

For the CDR3, the DNA is TGTGCCACCAGTGTGACGGGCGGGGAGCTGTTTTTT. Translated: CATSVTGGELFF. The gene calls are TRBV24-1 and TRBJ2-2; the D is unclear. Per germline, CDR1 KGHDR and CDR2 SFDVKD. V was clipped by 5 bases and J by 7 bases, with 7 bases between them. The CDR3 spans 12 residues.

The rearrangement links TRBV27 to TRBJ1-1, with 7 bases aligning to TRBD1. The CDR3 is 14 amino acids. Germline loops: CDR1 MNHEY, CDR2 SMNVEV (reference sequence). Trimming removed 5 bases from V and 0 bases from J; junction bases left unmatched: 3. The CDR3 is CASSAGQVNTEAFF. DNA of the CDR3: TGTGCCAGCAGTGCAGGACAGGTGAACACTGAAGCTTTCTTT.

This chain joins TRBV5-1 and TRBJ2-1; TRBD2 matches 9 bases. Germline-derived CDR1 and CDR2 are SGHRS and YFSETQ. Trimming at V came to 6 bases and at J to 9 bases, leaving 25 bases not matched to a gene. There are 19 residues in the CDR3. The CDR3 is CASTRRGSGSGGMRSEQFF. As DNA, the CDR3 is TGCGCCAGCACTCGGCGGGGTAGCGGGAGCGGGGGAATGAGATCTGAGCAGTTCTTC.

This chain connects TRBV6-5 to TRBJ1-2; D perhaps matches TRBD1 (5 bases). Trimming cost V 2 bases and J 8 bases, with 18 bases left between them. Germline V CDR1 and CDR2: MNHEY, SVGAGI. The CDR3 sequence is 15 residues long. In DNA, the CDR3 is TGTGCCAGCAGTTACCTACCACCAGGGTTGCGAGGCTACACCTTC. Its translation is CASSYLPPGLRGYTF.

Written as DNA, the CDR3 is TGTGCCAGCAGGGCCAGGGACGAGCAGTACTTC. Its translation: CASRARDEQYF. The J gene is TRBJ2-7, the V gene TRBV6-5; weak D call: TRBD1 (5 bases). The germline V gene has CDR1 MNHEY and CDR2 SVGAGI. The CDR3 runs to 11 residues. Between the trimmed V and J ends, which lost 6 bases and 5 bases, there was a span of 8 bases.

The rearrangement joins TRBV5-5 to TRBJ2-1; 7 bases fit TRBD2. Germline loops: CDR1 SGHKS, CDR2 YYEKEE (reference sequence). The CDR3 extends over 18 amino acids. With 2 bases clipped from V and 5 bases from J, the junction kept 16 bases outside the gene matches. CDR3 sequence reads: CASSFRLAVLGGHNEQFF. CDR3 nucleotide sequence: TGTGCCAGCAGCTTTCGGCTAGCGGTCCTGGGGGGACACAATGAGCAGTTCTTC.

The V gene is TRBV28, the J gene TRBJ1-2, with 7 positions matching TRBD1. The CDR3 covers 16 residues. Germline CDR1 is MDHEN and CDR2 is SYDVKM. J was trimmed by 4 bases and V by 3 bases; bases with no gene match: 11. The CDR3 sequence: CASSLKGARRFYGYTF. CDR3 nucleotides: TGTGCCAGCAGTTTGAAGGGGGCGCGAAGATTCTATGGCTACACCTTC.

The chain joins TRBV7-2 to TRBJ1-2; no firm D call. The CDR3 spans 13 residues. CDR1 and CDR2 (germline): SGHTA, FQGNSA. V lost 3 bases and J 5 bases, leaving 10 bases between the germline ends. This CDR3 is CASSFGRRYGYTF. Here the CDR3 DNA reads TGTGCCAGCAGCTTCGGACGGAGGTATGGCTACACCTTC.

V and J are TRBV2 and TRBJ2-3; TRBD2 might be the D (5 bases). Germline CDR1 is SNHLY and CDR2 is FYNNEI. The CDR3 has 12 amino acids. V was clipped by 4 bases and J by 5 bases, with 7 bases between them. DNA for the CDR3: TGTGCCAGCAGTGTACGGGGAGATACGCAGTATTTT. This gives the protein CASSVRGDTQYF.

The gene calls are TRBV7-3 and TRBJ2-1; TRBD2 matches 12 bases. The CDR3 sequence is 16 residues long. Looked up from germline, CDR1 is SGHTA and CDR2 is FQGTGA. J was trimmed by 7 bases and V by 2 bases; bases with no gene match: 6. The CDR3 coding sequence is TGTGCCAGCAGCTTACTGCCTACTAGCGGGAGGAATGAGCAGTTCTTC. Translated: CASSLLPTSGRNEQFF. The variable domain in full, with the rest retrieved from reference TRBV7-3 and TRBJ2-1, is GAGVSQTPSNKVTEKGKYVELRCDPISGHTALYWYRQSLGQGPEFLIYFQGTGAADDSGLPNDRFFAVRPEGSVSTLKIQRTERGDSAVYLCASSLLPTSGRNEQFFGPGTRLTVL.

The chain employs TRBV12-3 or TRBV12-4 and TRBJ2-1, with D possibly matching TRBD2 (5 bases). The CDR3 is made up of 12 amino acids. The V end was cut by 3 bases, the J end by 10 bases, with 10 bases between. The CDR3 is CASSFTAGEQFF. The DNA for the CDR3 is TGTGCCAGCAGTTTTACGGCGGGCGAGCAGTTCTTC.

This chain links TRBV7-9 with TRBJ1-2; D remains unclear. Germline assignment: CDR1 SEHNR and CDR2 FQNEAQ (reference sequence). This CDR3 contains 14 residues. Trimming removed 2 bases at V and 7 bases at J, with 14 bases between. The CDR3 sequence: CASSLRKGVGGYTF. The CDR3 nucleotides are TGTGCCAGCAGCTTAAGGAAGGGAGTTGGTGGCTACACCTTC.

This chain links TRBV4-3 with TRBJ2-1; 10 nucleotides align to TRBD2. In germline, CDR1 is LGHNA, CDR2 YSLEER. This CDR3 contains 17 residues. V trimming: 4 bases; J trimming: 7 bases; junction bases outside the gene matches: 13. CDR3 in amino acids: CASSRDPIAGGWNEQFF. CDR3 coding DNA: TGCGCCAGCAGCCGAGACCCAATAGCGGGGGGTTGGAATGAGCAGTTCTTC.

The CDR3 spells CASSPTLASTQYF. The CDR3 nucleotides read TGCGCCAGCAGCCCGACCTTAGCGAGTACGCAGTATTTT. The chain links TRBV10-1 to TRBJ2-3; TRBD2 might be the D (5 bases). The germline gives CDR1 WNHNN, CDR2 SYGVQD (reference sequence). CDR3 length: 13 amino acids. Trimming cost V 6 bases and J 8 bases, with 15 bases left between them.

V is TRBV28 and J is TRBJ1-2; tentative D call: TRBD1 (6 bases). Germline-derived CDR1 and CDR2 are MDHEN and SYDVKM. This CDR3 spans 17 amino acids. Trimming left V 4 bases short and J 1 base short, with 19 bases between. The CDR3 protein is CASSSRGLFMVNYGYTF. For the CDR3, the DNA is TGTGCCAGCAGTTCTAGGGGGTTATTTATGGTTAACTATGGCTACACCTTC.

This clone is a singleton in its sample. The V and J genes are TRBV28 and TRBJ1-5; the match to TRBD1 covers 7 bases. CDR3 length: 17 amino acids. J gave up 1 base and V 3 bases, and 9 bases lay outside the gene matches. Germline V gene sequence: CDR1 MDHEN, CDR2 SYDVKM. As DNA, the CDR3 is TGTGCCAGCAGTTTTTGGGACAGTCATACCAGCAATCAGCCCCAGCATTTT. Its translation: CASSFWDSHTSNQPQHF.

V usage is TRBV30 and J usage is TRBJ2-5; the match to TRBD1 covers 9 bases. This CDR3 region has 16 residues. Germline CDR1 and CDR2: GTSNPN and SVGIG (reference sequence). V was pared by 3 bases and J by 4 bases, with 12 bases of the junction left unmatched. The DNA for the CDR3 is TGTGCCTGGAGGAAATACAGGGGGCTATTTCTAGAGACCCAGTACTTC. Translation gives CAWRKYRGLFLETQYF. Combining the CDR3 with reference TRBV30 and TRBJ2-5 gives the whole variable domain SQTIHQWPATLVQPVGSPLSLECTVEGTSNPNLYWYRQAAGRGLQLLFYSVGIGQISSEVPQNLSASRPQDRQFILSSKKLLLSDSGFYLCAWRKYRGLFLETQYFGPGTRLLVL.